This T cell receptor (beta chain) was recovered during a study of post-analysis software for immune sequencing data. Whole-study results and caveats: With TRBV5-6, TRBV5-1 and TRBV20-1 included, about five TRBV segments were more frequent in patients than in controls.

The authors incorporated unique molecular identifiers into the TCR beta cDNA libraries. TCRdb fed the PCR reads into MiXCR, producing one record per CDR3 protein. Of hundreds of thousands of distinct CDR3 sequences in the sample, about 32% were seen once. V was pared by 7 bases and J by 8 bases, with 15 bases between. Germline-derived CDR1 and CDR2 are LGHNA and YSLEER. This CDR3 is built from 13 residues. This clonotype has only a few counts. Antigen specificity is unknown. This TCR was recovered from a girl aged 5 to 17 with multiple sclerosis. Sequencing used blood. The chain links TRBV4-3 to TRBJ2-1; the D gene is possibly TRBD2 (6 bases). CDR3 nucleotides: TGCGCCAGCAACCACGGGAGTGGGCATGAGCAGTTCTTC. This encodes CASNHGSGHEQFF.